The sequence of this T cell receptor (beta chain) was determined in a study of early T cells in non-severe SARS-CoV-2 infection. Study as a whole: Whole-blood bulk RNA, unsorted, was sequenced, and chains were unpaired.

This clonotype has a count of ten or more. Its cognate antigen is unknown. Overall study findings and caveats: VDJdb-based annotation leaned toward anti-spike CD8 responses and missed private and CD4 specificities.

Using its own MiXCR run on the 5' RACE reads, TCRdb lists one record per CDR3 protein. The sample consists of tens of thousands of distinct CDR3 sequences, approximately 9% of them appearing once. CDR3 length equals 17 residues. J was trimmed by 0 bases and V by 5 bases; bases with no gene match: 10. This receptor was obtained from an adult who was a healthcare worker with PCR-confirmed SARS-CoV-2 infection or an uninfected control (not recorded which). V usage is TRBV12-3 or TRBV12-4 and J usage is TRBJ2-3; 8 nucleotides align to TRBD2. The specimen was whole blood. The CDR3: CASSLNLGGRSTDTQYF. The CDR3 DNA follows: TGTGCCAGCAGTCTTAACCTAGGCGGGAGGAGCACAGATACGCAGTATTTT.